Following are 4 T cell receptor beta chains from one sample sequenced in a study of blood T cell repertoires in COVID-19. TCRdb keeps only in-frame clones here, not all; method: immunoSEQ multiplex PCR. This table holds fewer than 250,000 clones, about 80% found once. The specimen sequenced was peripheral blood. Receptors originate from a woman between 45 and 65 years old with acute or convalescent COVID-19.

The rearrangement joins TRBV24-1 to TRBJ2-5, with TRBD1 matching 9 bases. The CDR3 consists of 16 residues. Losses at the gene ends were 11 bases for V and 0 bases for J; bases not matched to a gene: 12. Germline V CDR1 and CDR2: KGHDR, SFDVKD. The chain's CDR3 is CAKSPQGASHQETQYF. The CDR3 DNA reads TGTGCCAAGTCCCCACAGGGGGCGTCCCACCAAGAGACCCAGTACTTC.

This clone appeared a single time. In DNA, the CDR3 is TGTGCCAGCAGCTTAGAGGAGGGAGATCAGCCCCAGCATTTT. Its protein product is CASSLEEGDQPQHF. The rearrangement uses TRBV7-6 and TRBJ1-5; D is undetermined. This CDR3 region has 14 residues. Per germline, CDR1 SGHVS and CDR2 FNYEAQ. The ends were cut back, 1 base at V and 5 bases at J, with 9 bases in the middle.

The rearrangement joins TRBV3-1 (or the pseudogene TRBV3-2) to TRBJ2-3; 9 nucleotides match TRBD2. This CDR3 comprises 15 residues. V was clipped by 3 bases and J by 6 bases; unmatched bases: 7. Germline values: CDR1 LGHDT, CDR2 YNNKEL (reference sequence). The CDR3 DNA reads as TGTGCCAGCAGCCAGCCTCAGGGGACTAGCGATACGCAGTATTTT. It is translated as CASSQPQGTSDTQYF.

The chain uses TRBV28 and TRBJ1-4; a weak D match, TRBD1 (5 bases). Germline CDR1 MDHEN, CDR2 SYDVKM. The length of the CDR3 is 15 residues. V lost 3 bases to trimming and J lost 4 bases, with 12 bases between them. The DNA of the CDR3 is TGTGCCAGCAGTTTTCGGGAGGGGATTAATGAAAAACTGTTTTTT. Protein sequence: CASSFREGINEKLFF.